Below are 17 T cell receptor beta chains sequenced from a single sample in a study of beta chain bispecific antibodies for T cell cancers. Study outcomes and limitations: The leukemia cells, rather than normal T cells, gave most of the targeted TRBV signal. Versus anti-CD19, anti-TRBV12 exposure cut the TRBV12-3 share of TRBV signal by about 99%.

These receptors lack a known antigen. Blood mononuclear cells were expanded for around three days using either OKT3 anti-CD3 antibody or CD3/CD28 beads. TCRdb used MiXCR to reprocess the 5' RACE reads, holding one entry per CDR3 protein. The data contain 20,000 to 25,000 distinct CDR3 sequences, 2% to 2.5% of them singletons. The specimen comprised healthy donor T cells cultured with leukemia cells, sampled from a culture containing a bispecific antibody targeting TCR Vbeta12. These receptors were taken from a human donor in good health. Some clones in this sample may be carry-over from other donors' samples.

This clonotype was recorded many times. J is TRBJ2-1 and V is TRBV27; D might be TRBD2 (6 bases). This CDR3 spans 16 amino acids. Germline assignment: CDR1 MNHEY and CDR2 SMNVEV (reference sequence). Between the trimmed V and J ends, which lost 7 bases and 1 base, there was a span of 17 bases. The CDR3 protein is CASTQNLARSYNEQFF. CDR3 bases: TGTGCCAGCACCCAGAACCTAGCGAGGTCCTACAATGAGCAGTTCTTC.

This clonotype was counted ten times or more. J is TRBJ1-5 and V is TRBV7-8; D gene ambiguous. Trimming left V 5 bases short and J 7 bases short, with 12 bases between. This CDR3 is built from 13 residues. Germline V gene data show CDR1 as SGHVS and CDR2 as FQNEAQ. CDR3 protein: CASSHEPWQPQHF. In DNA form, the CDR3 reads TGTGCCAGCAGCCACGAACCATGGCAGCCCCAGCATTTT.

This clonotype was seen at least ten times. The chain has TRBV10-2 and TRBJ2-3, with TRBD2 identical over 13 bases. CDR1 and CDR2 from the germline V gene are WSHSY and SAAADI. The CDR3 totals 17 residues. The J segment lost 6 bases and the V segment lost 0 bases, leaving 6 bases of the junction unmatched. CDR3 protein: CASSESVLAGGQDTQYF. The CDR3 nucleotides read TGCGCCAGCAGTGAGTCTGTACTAGCGGGGGGGCAGGATACGCAGTATTTT.

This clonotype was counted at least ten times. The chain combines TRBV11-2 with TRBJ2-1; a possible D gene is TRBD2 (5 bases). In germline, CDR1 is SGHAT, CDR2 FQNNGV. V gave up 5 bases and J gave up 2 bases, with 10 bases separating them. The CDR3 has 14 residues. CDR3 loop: CASSPAGTYNEQFF. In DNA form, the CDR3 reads TGTGCCAGCAGCCCAGCCGGGACCTACAATGAGCAGTTCTTC.

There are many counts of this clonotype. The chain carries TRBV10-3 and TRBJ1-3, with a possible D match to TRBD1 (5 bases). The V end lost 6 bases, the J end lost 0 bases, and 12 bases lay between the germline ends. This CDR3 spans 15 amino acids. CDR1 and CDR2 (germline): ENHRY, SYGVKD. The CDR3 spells CAISRDGYSGNTIYF. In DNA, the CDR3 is TGTGCCATCAGCCGGGACGGATACTCTGGAAACACCATATATTTT.

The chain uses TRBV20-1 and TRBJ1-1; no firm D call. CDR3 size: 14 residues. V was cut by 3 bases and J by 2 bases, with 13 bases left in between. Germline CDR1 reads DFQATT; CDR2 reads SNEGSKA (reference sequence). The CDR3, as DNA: TGCAGTGCTAGTTTACGGTCGGGAAACACTGAAGCTTTCTTT. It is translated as CSASLRSGNTEAFF.

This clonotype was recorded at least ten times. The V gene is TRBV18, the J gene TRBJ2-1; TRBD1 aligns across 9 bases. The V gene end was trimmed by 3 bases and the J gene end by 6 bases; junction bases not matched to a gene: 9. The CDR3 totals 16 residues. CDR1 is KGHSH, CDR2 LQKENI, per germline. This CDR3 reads CASSPNTGTGSNEQFF. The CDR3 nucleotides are TGTGCCAGCTCACCCAACACCGGGACAGGGTCCAATGAGCAGTTCTTC.

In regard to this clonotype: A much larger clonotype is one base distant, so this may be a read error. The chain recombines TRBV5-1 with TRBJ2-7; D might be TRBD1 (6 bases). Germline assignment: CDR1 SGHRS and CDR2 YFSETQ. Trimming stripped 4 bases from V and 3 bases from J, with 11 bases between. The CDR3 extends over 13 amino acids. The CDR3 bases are TGCGCCAGCAGCGGGGGCATCAGCTACGAGCAGTACTTC. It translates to CASSGGISYEQYF.

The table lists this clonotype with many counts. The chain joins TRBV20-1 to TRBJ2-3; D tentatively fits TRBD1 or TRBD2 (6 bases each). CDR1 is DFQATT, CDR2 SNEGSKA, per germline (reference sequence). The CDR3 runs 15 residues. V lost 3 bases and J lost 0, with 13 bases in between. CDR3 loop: CSASGGPISTDTQYF. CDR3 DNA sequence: TGCAGTGCTAGCGGGGGCCCTATAAGCACAGATACGCAGTATTTT.

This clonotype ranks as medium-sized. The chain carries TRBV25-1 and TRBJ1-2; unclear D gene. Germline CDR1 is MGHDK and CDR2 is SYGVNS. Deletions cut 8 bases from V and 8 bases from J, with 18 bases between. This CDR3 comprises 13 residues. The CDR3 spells CASREPGLKGYTF. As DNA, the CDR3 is TGTGCCAGCCGCGAGCCGGGTTTGAAGGGCTACACCTTC.

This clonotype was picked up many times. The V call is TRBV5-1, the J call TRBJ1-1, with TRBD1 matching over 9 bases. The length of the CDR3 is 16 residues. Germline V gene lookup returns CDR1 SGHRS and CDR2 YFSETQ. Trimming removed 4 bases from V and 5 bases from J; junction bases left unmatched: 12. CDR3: CASSPDRGKWRTEAFF. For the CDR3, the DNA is TGCGCCAGCAGCCCGGACAGGGGAAAGTGGAGGACTGAAGCTTTCTTT.

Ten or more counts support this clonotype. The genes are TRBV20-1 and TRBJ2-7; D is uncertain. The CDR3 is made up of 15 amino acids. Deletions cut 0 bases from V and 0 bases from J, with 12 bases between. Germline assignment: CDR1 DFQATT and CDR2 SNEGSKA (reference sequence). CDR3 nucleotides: TGCAGTGCTAGAGATCAAAGGACGAACTCCTACGAGCAGTACTTC. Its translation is CSARDQRTNSYEQYF.

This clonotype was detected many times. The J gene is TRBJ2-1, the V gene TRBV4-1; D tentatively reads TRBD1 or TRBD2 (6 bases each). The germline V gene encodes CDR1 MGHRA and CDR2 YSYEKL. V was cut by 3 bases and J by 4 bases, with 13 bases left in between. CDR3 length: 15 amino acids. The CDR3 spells CASSHTGGPYNEQFF. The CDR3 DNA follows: TGCGCCAGCAGCCATACCGGGGGCCCGTACAATGAGCAGTTCTTC.

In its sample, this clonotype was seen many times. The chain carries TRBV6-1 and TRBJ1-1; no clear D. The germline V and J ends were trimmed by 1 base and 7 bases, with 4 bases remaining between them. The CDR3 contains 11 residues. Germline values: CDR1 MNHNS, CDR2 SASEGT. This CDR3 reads CASSEVSEAFF. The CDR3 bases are TGTGCCAGCAGTGAAGTCAGTGAAGCTTTCTTT.

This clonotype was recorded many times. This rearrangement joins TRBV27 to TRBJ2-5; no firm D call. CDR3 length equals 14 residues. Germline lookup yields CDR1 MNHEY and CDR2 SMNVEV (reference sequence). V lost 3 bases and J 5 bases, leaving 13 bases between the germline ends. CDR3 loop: CASSFYSQWETQYF. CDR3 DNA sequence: TGTGCCAGCAGTTTTTACTCCCAGTGGGAGACCCAGTACTTC.

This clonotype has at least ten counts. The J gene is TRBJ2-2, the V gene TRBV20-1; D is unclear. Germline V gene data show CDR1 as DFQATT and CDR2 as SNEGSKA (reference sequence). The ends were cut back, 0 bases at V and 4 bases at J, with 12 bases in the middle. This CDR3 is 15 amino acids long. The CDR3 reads CSARDRFAGTGELFF. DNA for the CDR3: TGCAGTGCTAGAGACCGCTTCGCAGGCACCGGGGAGCTGTTTTTT.

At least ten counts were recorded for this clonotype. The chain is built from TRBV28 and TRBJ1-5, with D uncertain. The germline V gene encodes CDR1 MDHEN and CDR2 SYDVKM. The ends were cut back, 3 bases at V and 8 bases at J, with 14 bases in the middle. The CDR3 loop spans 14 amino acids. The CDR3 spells CASSFSWRVEPQHF. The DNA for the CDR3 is TGTGCCAGCAGTTTCTCTTGGCGTGTTGAGCCCCAGCATTTT.